This T cell receptor (beta chain) was obtained from a study of blood T cell repertoires in COVID-19. About the research overall: Samples representing acute and convalescent COVID-19 were sourced from the United States, Italy and Spain. In each case, the material was cDNA or gDNA derived from T cells, B-cell-depleted T cells, or PBMCs.

Under the authors' procedure: Quantification of nucleated cells was approximated via reference gene primer amplification. Some clones are missing from TCRdb's copy, which holds only in-frame ones; the method was immunoSEQ multiplex PCR. D and trimming come from the DNA, and the V and J calls and clone size come from that table. The data hold over 150,000 clones, with about 80% observed a single time. The CDR3 contains 14 residues. V shed 4 bases and J shed 7 bases, with 14 bases lying between them. CDR1 LGHNA and CDR2 YSLEER come from the germline V gene. The V and J genes are TRBV4-3 and TRBJ2-4; tentative D call: TRBD2 (6 bases). The sequencing sample was made of peripheral blood. This clonotype originated in a human donor with acute or convalescent COVID-19. The donor label of this sample is uncertain. CDR3 sequence reads: CASSPGSTGNIQYF. The CDR3 DNA reads as TGCGCCAGCAGCCCCGGGAGTACCGGGAACATTCAGTACTTC.